A single sample is the source of the 18 T cell receptor beta chains below, sequenced in a study of T cell changes during pregnancy in multiple sclerosis. Sequencing used immunoSEQ multiplex PCR; TCRdb keeps in-frame clones, though not all of them. The table shows around 30,000 clones, with 75% to 95% occurring only once. Sample: CD8+ T cells from peripheral blood mononuclear cells, taken in the second trimester of pregnancy. These receptors originate from a female donor with multiple sclerosis, enrolled in a pregnancy study.

The chain uses TRBV12-5 and TRBJ1-1; 9 bases align to TRBD1. The ends lost 6 bases at V and 1 base at J; junction bases unmatched: 3. CDR1 and CDR2 (germline): LGHNT, FRNRAP. The CDR3 is made up of 14 amino acids. The CDR3 loop is CASGKDRGNTEAFF. The CDR3 bases are TGTGCTAGTGGCAAGGACAGGGGGAACACTGAAGCTTTCTTT.

V and J are TRBV4-3 and TRBJ1-2; the D gene is possibly TRBD1 (6 bases). The CDR3 sequence is 17 residues long. Trimming took off 0 bases at V and 5 bases at J, with 19 bases between the two ends. Germline V gene sequence: CDR1 LGHNA, CDR2 YSLEER. The CDR3 DNA follows: TGCGCCAGCAGCCAAGATAGCGAGCAGGGGTTCGGTTATGGCTACACCTTC. This encodes CASSQDSEQGFGYGYTF.

The chain employs TRBV28 and TRBJ1-5; D call uncertain. CDR3 length: 13 amino acids. V shed 5 bases and J shed 2 bases, with 7 bases lying between them. Germline lookup yields CDR1 MDHEN and CDR2 SYDVKM. Here the CDR3 reads CASSPLGNQPQHF. CDR3 in DNA: TGTGCCAGCAGTCCCTTAGGCAATCAGCCCCAGCATTTT. Using reference TRBV28 and TRBJ1-5 for the parts outside the CDR3, the full variable domain is DVKVTQSSRYLVKRTGEKVFLECVQDMDHENMFWYRQDPGLGLRLIYFSYDVKMKEKGDIPEGYSVSREKKERFSLILESASTNQTSMYLCASSPLGNQPQHFGDGTRLSIL.

The rearrangement uses TRBV29-1 and TRBJ1-1; D is perhaps TRBD1 (5 bases). Germline V gives CDR1 SQVTM, CDR2 ANQGSEA. Deletions cut 5 bases from V and 3 bases from J, with 13 bases between. This CDR3 contains 13 residues. The CDR3 DNA reads as TGCAGCGTTTTAAGGGGTAGGGACACTGAAGCTTTCTTT. As protein: CSVLRGRDTEAFF.

The genes are TRBV11-2 and TRBJ1-4; D perhaps matches TRBD1 (6 bases). V lost 5 bases and J lost 5, with 24 bases in between. From germline, CDR1 is SGHAT and CDR2 FQNNGV. The CDR3 spans 18 residues. Here the CDR3 DNA reads TGTGCCAGCAGCCCCGAAGCAGGCGTAGGCAGGGGAAATGAAAAACTGTTTTTT. Protein: CASSPEAGVGRGNEKLFF.

The gene calls are TRBV28 and TRBJ2-5, with 9 bases identical to TRBD1. CDR1 and CDR2 from the germline V gene are MDHEN and SYDVKM. The V and J ends lost 4 bases and 3 bases, in that order; junction bases with no gene match: 6. This CDR3 is built from 15 residues. CDR3 in DNA: TGTGCCAGCAGTTCCCGACAGGGGGGTAAAGAGACCCAGTACTTC. This encodes CASSSRQGGKETQYF.

CDR3 amino acids: CASSERRGLSYEQYF. The CDR3, as DNA: TGCGCCAGCAGTGAGCGAAGGGGACTCTCCTACGAGCAGTACTTC. This rearrangement joins TRBV10-2 to TRBJ2-7, with a tentative D call TRBD2 (6 bases). The ends were cut back, 2 bases at V and 0 bases at J, with 11 bases in the middle. The CDR3 extends over 15 amino acids. CDR1 is WSHSY, CDR2 SAAADI, per germline.

By share of the sample, this clone is medium-sized (0.01 to 0.1%). The same CDR3 arises from other DNA sequences in this sample as well. The chain recombines TRBV6-4 with TRBJ2-3, with 10 bases fitting TRBD2. The CDR3 sequence is 15 residues long. Germline values: CDR1 MRHNA, CDR2 SNTAGT. V lost 2 bases, J lost 1 base, and 0 bases stayed unmatched. DNA for the CDR3: TGTGCCAGCAGTGACGGGACTAGCGGCACAGATACGCAGTATTTT. It translates to CASSDGTSGTDTQYF.

V usage is TRBV9 and J usage is TRBJ2-3; 10 nucleotides match TRBD2. CDR1 is SGDLS and CDR2 is YYNGEE in the germline V gene. The trim removed 0 bases at V and 4 bases at J, leaving 2 bases unmatched. This CDR3 is 15 amino acids long. CDR3 nucleotides: TGTGCCAGCAGCGTAGACCTAGCGGGAGCAGATACGCAGTATTTT. This gives the protein CASSVDLAGADTQYF.

The chain employs TRBV2 and TRBJ1-3, with TRBD1 matching over 8 bases. V lost 6 bases, J lost 4 bases, and 11 bases stayed unmatched. Germline V gene sequence: CDR1 SNHLY, CDR2 FYNNEI. The CDR3 is 16 amino acids. CDR3 residues: CASRDPRTGMGNTIYF. The CDR3, as DNA: TGTGCCAGCAGAGATCCACGGACAGGGATGGGAAACACCATATATTTT. The full variable domain, completed using reference TRBV2 and TRBJ1-3, is EPEVTQTPSHQVTQMGQEVILRCVPISNHLYFYWYRQILGQKVEFLVSFYNNEISEKSEIFDDQFSVERPDGSNFTLKIRSTKLEDSAMYFCASRDPRTGMGNTIYFGEGSWLTVV.

The chain employs TRBV11-2 and TRBJ1-1, with no clear D. Germline CDR1 reads SGHAT; CDR2 reads FQNNGV. V was pared by 5 bases and J by 3 bases, with 22 bases between. The CDR3 consists of 17 residues. This CDR3 reads CASSHWEDPREDTEAFF. As DNA, the CDR3 is TGTGCCAGCAGCCACTGGGAGGATCCTCGAGAGGACACTGAAGCTTTCTTT.

This chain uses TRBV5-1 with TRBJ1-3, with 8 bases that match TRBD1. The CDR3 length is 14 residues. Germline V gene lookup returns CDR1 SGHRS and CDR2 YFSETQ. V was clipped by 5 bases and J by 4 bases; unmatched bases: 5. For the CDR3, the DNA is TGCGCCAGCAGGACAGGGGCGGGAGGAAACACCATATATTTT. This translates into CASRTGAGGNTIYF.

V gene TRBV6-1 combines with J gene TRBJ2-3; D is undetermined. The CDR3 spans 14 residues. V lost 2 bases and J 2 bases, leaving 8 bases between the germline ends. Germline CDR1 reads MNHNS; CDR2 reads SASEGT. The CDR3 loop is CASSESSFTDTQYF. Here the CDR3 DNA reads TGTGCCAGCAGTGAAAGTAGTTTCACAGATACGCAGTATTTT.

The gene calls are TRBV2 and TRBJ1-2; D is possibly TRBD1 (5 bases). CDR1 SNHLY and CDR2 FYNNEI come from the germline V gene. The V and J ends lost 4 bases and 1 base respectively, with 7 bases between them. This CDR3 spans 13 amino acids. The CDR3 spells CASSVQVNYGYTF. CDR3 coding DNA: TGTGCCAGCAGTGTACAGGTTAACTATGGCTACACCTTC.

The chain couples TRBV11-2 to TRBJ2-1; 10 nucleotides match TRBD2. The CDR3 length is 16 residues. CDR1 is SGHAT and CDR2 is FQNNGV in the germline V gene. V lost 1 base, J lost 10 bases, and 10 bases stayed unmatched. The CDR3 sequence: CASSLVASGGPREQFF. DNA for the CDR3: TGTGCCAGCAGCTTAGTGGCTAGCGGGGGCCCCAGGGAGCAGTTCTTC. Variable domain in full (rest from reference TRBV11-2 and TRBJ2-1): EAGVAQSPRYKIIEKRQSVAFWCNPISGHATLYWYQQILGQGPKLLIQFQNNGVVDDSQLPKDRFSAERLKGVDSTLKIQPAKLEDSAVYLCASSLVASGGPREQFFGPGTRLTVL.

This clone was counted a single time. The CDR3 sequence is CASSQGEGMAKNIQYF. The CDR3 region has the DNA TGTGCCAGCAGCCAAGGGGAGGGTATGGCCAAAAACATTCAGTACTTC. This chain joins TRBV4-2 and TRBJ2-4, with 7 nucleotides matching TRBD2. With 1 base clipped from V and 1 base from J, the junction kept 4 bases outside the gene matches. Germline V gene sequence: CDR1 LGHNA, CDR2 YNFKEQ. The CDR3 consists of 16 residues.

The J gene is TRBJ2-1, the V gene TRBV16; the match to TRBD1 covers 7 bases. Germline V lookup: CDR1 KGHSY, CDR2 FQNENV. The CDR3 runs to 16 residues. V gave up 3 bases and J gave up 0 bases; unmatched junction bases: 5. The CDR3 sequence: CASSQGQLSSYNEQFF. As DNA, the CDR3 is TGTGCCAGCAGCCAGGGACAGCTGAGCTCCTACAATGAGCAGTTCTTC.

The rearrangement uses TRBV6-5 and TRBJ2-7; 7 bases map to TRBD1. Germline-derived CDR1 and CDR2 are MNHEY and SVGAGI. The CDR3 consists of 13 residues. The ends lost 0 bases at V and 7 bases at J; junction bases unmatched: 3. CDR3 in DNA: TGTGCCAGCAGTTACTCACAGGGGTTGGAGCAGTACTTC. As protein: CASSYSQGLEQYF.